This TCR beta chain was profiled in a study of blood T cell repertoires in COVID-19 (TCRdb year 2020). Background on the whole study: Samples covering the acute and convalescent phases of COVID-19 were provided by collaborators in the United States, Italy and Spain. The dataset comprised deeply sampled blood TCRbeta repertoires from subjects exposed to, actively infected with, or recovered from COVID-19. HLA class I and class II types, where available, came from metadata supplied by the sample provider rather than from assay-based typing. A freely available public database, intended as a resource for researchers studying the immune response to SARS-CoV-2, is where the repertoires were released. The sample metadata nearly always contained a de-identified subject ID, COVID-19 status, age in years and sex. Samples were obtained from the ongoing ImmuneRACE study (first 160 participants) and from 1,000 to 1,500 subjects provided by 6 global collaborators. The material from the prospective study consisted of cDNA or gDNA derived from T cells, B-cell-depleted T cells, or PBMCs. Study-level results and caveats: Clinical and demographic metadata were provided uncurated, with the amount varying by source and participant.

The CDR3 measures 15 amino acids from cysteine to phenylalanine. Only CDR3 DNA is held: 45 bases, read in frame from base 1. The germline V gene encodes CDR1 SGHRS and CDR2 YFSETQ. Trimming takes 4 bases off V and 7 bases off J; junction bases not matched to a gene: 11. With respect to this clone: Its antigen remains unidentified. Base qualities were left out, and no much larger clone turns up one base away.

Collaborating institutions collected whole blood in K2EDTA tubes following their own protocols. For TCRbeta analysis, collaborator samples were shipped as frozen whole blood, as isolated PBMCs, or as DNA extracted from either sample type. The immunoSEQ Assay, a bias-controlled multiplex PCR, was used to amplify TCRbeta CDR3 regions from genomic DNA. The original pipeline was this. Nucleated cell counts per sample were estimated from amplification of reference gene primers within the assay. Sequence reads were collapsed and filtered to measure the absolute abundance of every unique TCRbeta CDR3 rearrangement. For each sample, productive Simpson clonality was calculated as the square root of Simpson's diversity index across productive rearrangements. The source is immuneACCESS, and TCRdb retained only in-frame sequences with V and J called. Part of the clones is not carried over; for the studies checked, unresolved V genes explain less than half of this, and the remainder is unexplained. V and J calls and clone size are given by that table; D and trimming were obtained from the DNA. In all, the sample holds 200,000 to 250,000 clones, and roughly 84% of those were seen once. The ten largest clones capture 3.6% of the sample.

Recombination linked TRBV5-1 to TRBJ2-7; the junction holds 10 bases that match TRBD2. The sequenced sample was peripheral blood. The origin of this receptor is a woman over 75 with acute or convalescent COVID-19. The CDR3: CASSPSLAGVNEQYF. DNA sequence: TGCGCCAGCAGCCCCTCGCTAGCGGGGGTTAATGAGCAGTACTTC.